The present TCR beta chain was sequenced within a study of ipilimumab plus nivolumab after autologous stem cell transplantation. Study at large: A median of roughly 8 nivolumab and 5 ipilimumab doses were given. The myeloma cohort included high-risk transplant-naive patients and patients relapsing within 3 years of a first autologous transplant.

Trimming left V 2 bases short and J 2 bases short, with 5 bases between. The germline CDR1 and CDR2 sequences are MNHEY and SVGAGI. The CDR3 has 13 amino acids. Starting 14 to 28 days after autologous transplant, ipilimumab 1 mg/kg was given. Patients received nivolumab 3 mg/kg at weeks 1, 4, 7, 10, then fortnightly to week 26. Measured with immunoSEQ multiplex PCR; TCRdb has only the in-frame clones, and not every one. The sample includes more than 4,500 clones, 76% of them seen just once. The TCR originated in a male donor with multiple myeloma. This sample comprised PBMCs, obtained in a trial of ipilimumab plus nivolumab as post-transplant consolidation. V is TRBV6-5 and J is TRBJ2-3; D is unresolved. DNA of the CDR3: TGTGCCAGCAGTTACAGGTTCACAGATACGCAGTATTTT. This codes for CASSYRFTDTQYF.